The text below deals with one TCR beta chain. This sample is drawn from a study of blood T cell repertoires in COVID-19. Study overall: Donors in the United States, Italy and Spain gave samples during acute or convalescent COVID-19. The analysed material was cDNA or gDNA that came from T cells, B-cell-depleted T cells, or PBMCs.

Per the original data handling: Counts of nucleated cells, estimated from reference gene primer amplification, were obtained. Assay: immunoSEQ multiplex PCR; the TCRdb copy retains only in-frame clones and omits some. V, J and clone size are taken as reported in that table, and D and trimming were inferred from the DNA itself. The data show approximately 210,000 clones, around 83% seen once. This receptor was taken from a woman aged 45-65 years with acute or convalescent COVID-19. Sequencing used peripheral blood.

The CDR3 nucleotides are TGTGCCAGCAGCTTGGACAGCCGCGAGCAGTACTTC. This codes for CASSLDSREQYF. The V and J genes are TRBV5-6 and TRBJ2-7; D is undetermined. The CDR3 length is 12 residues. V was shortened by 0 bases and J by 6 bases, with 7 bases between the two germline ends. The germline V gene has CDR1 SGHDT and CDR2 YYEEEE. The whole variable domain, remainder taken from reference TRBV5-6 and TRBJ2-7, is DAGVTQSPTHLIKTRGQQVTLRCSPKSGHDTVSWYQQALGQGPQFIFQYYEEEERQRGNFPDRFSGHQFPNYSSELNVNALLLGDSALYLCASSLDSREQYFGPGTRLTVT.